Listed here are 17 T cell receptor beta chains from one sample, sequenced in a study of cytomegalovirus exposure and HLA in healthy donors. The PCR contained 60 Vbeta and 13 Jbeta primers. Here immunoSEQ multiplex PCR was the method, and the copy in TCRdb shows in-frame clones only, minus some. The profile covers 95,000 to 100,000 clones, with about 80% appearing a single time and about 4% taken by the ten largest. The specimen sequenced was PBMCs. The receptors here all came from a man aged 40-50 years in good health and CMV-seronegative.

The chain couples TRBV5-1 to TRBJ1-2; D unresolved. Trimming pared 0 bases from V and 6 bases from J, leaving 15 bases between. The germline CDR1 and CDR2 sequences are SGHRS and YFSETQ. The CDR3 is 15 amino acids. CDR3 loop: CASSLAGDYLHGYTF. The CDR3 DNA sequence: TGCGCCAGCAGCTTGGCCGGTGACTACCTACATGGCTACACCTTC.

The CDR3 loop reads CASSLRAGDTYNEQFF. The DNA of the CDR3 is TGCGCCAGCAGCTTGAGGGCAGGGGATACCTACAATGAGCAGTTCTTC. V and J are TRBV5-1 and TRBJ2-1, with D tentatively TRBD1 (6 bases). V gave up 1 base and J gave up 2 bases, with 13 bases separating them. Germline CDR1 SGHRS, CDR2 YFSETQ. CDR3 length: 16 amino acids. Drawing the rest from reference TRBV5-1 and TRBJ2-1, the complete variable domain is KAGVTQTPRYLIKTRGQQVTLSCSPISGHRSVSWYQQTPGQGLQFLFEYFSETQRNKGNFPGRFSGRQFSNSRSEMNVSTLELGDSALYLCASSLRAGDTYNEQFFGPGTRLTVL.

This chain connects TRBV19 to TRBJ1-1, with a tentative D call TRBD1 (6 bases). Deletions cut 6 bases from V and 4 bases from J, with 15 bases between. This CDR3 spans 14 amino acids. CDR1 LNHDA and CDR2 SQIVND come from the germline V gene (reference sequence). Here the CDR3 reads CASSGIQGGTEAFF. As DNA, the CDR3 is TGTGCCAGTAGCGGGATACAGGGTGGCACTGAAGCTTTCTTT.

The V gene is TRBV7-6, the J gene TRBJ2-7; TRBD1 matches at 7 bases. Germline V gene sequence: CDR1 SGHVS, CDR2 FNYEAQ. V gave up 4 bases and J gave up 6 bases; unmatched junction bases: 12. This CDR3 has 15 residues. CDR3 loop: CASSSNRGLGLEQYF. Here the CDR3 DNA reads TGTGCCAGCAGCTCCAACAGGGGCCTTGGTCTCGAGCAGTACTTC.

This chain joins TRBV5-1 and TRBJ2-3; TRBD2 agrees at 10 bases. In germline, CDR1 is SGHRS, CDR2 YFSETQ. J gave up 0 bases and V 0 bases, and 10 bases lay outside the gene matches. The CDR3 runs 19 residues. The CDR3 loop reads CASSLGLRAGGTSTDTQYF. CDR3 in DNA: TGCGCCAGCAGCTTGGGGCTACGAGCGGGGGGGACTAGCACAGATACGCAGTATTTT.

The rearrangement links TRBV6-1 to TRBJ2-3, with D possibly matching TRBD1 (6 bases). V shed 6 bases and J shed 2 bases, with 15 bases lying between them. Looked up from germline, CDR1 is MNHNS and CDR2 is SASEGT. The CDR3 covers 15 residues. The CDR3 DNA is TGTGCCAGCAGCCCAACGGGACATCCCACAGATACGCAGTATTTT. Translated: CASSPTGHPTDTQYF.

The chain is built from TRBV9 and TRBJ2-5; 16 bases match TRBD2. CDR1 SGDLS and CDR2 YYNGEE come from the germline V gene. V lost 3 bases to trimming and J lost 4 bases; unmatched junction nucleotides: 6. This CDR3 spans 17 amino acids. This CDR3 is CASSAGLAGGPGETQYF. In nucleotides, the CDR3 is TGTGCCAGCAGCGCGGGACTAGCGGGGGGGCCAGGAGAGACCCAGTACTTC.

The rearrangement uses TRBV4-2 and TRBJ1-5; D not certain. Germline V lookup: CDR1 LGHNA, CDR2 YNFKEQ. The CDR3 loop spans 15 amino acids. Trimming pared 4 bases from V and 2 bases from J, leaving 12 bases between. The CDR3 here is CASSPRSQGNQPQHF. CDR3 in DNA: TGTGCCAGCAGCCCAAGATCCCAGGGCAATCAGCCCCAGCATTTT.

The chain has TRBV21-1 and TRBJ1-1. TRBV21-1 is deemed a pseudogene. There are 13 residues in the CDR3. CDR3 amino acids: CASSKRVNTEAFF. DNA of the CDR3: TGTGCCAGCAGCAAGAGGGTGAACACTGAAGCTTTCTTT.

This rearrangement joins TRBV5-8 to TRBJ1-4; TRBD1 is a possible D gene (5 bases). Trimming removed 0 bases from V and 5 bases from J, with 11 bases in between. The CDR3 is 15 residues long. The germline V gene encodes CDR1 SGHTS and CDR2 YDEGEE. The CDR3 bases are TGTGCCAGCAGCTTGGAATCGGCAGGGAATGAAAAACTGTTTTTT. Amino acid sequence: CASSLESAGNEKLFF. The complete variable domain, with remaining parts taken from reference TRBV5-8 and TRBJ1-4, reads EAGVTQSPTHLIKTRGQQATLRCSPISGHTSVYWYQQALGLGLQFLLWYDEGEERNRGNFPPRFSGRQFPNYSSELNVNALELEDSALYLCASSLESAGNEKLFFGSGTQLSVL.

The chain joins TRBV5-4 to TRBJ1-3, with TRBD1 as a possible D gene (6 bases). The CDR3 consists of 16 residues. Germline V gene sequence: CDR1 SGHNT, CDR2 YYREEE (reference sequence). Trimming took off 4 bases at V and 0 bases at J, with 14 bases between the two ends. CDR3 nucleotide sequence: TGTGCCAGCAGCCCTCGGACAGCTTCCTCTGGAAACACCATATATTTT. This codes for CASSPRTASSGNTIYF.

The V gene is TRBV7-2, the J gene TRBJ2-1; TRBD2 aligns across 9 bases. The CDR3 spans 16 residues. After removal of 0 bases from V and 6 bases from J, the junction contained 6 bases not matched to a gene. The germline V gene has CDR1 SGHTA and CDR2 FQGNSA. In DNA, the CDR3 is TGTGCCAGCAGCTTAGCGGGCGGGGGGGCCGGCAATGAGCAGTTCTTC. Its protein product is CASSLAGGGAGNEQFF.

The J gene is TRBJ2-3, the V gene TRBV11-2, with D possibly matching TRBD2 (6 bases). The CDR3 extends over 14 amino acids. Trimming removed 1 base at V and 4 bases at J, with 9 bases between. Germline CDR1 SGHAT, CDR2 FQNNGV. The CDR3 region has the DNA TGTGCCAGCAGCTTAGGGCTAGCGCCAGATACGCAGTATTTT. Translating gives CASSLGLAPDTQYF.

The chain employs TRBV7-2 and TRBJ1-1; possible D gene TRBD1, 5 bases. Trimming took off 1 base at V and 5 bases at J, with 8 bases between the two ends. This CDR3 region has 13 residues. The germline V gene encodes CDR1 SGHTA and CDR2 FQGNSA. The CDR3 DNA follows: TGTGCCAGCAGCTTAGACGGGGGGACTGAAGCTTTCTTT. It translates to CASSLDGGTEAFF.

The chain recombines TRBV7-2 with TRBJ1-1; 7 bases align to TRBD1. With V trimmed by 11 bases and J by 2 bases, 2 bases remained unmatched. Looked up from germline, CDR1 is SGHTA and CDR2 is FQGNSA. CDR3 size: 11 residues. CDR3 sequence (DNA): TGTGCCGGACAGGATAACACTGAAGCTTTCTTT. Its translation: CAGQDNTEAFF.

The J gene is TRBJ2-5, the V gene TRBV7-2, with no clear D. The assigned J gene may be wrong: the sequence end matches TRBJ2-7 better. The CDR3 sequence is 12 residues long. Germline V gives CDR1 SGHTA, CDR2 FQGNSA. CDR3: CASSRQADEQYF. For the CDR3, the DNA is TGTGCCAGCAGCCGACAAGCCGACGAGCAGTACTTC.

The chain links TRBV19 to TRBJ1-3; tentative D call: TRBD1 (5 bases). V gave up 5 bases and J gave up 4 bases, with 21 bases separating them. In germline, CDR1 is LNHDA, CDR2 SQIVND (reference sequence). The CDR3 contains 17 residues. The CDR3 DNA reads TGTGCCAGTAGTCCCCCGGGGGGGTCCGAACGAGGAAACACCATATATTTT. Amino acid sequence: CASSPPGGSERGNTIYF.